A single sample is the source of the 8 T cell receptor beta chains below, sequenced in a study of shared clonotypes between healthy human individuals. Here immunoSEQ multiplex PCR was the method, and the copy in TCRdb shows in-frame clones only, minus some. The sample has some 1.4 million clones, 95% to 97% seen once; the top ten hold roughly 1.2%. The source material was naive CD4+ T cells sorted from blood. Documented subset: CD45RA+ positively selected. Receptor source: a man aged 25-45 years in good health.

The gene calls are TRBV16 and TRBJ1-5, with D unclear. V lost 3 bases, J lost 0 bases, and 18 bases lay in between. This CDR3 contains 18 residues. The V gene's germline CDR1 is KGHSY and CDR2 FQNENV. This CDR3 reads CASSQGARVGNSNQPQHF. The CDR3 DNA reads as TGTGCCAGCAGCCAGGGCGCTCGGGTGGGGAATAGCAATCAGCCCCAGCATTTT.

This rearrangement joins TRBV5-4 to TRBJ2-3, with 8 bases that match TRBD1. CDR3 length: 15 amino acids. Germline values: CDR1 SGHNT, CDR2 YYREEE (reference sequence). Germline trimming cut 4 bases from V and 5 bases from J; bases unmatched to any gene: 9. In nucleotides, the CDR3 is TGTGCCAGCAGCACTATGACAGGGGCGAGAGATACGCAGTATTTT. Encoded protein: CASSTMTGARDTQYF.

As to this clone: The sample carries other DNA sequences with the same CDR3. The V call is TRBV15, the J call TRBJ2-7; a possible D gene is TRBD1 (6 bases). The germline CDR1 and CDR2 sequences are LNHNV and YYDKDF (reference sequence). Trimming shortened V by 5 bases and J by 1 base, and 12 bases separated the two germline ends. This CDR3 region has 14 residues. CDR3 region: CATSRAGTSYEQYF. For the CDR3, the DNA is TGTGCCACCAGCCGAGCCGGGACATCCTACGAGCAGTACTTC.

With respect to this clone: At the DNA level, this CDR3 is encoded by other sequences in the same sample as well. The rearrangement joins TRBV28 to TRBJ1-5; D gene ambiguous. The CDR3 is 13 amino acids. Germline CDR1 MDHEN, CDR2 SYDVKM. Trimming pared 2 bases from V and 1 base from J, leaving 3 bases between. CDR3 sequence: CASSLGSNQPQHF. The CDR3 bases are TGTGCCAGCAGTTTAGGAAGCAATCAGCCCCAGCATTTT.

The chain uses TRBV19 and TRBJ2-1; TRBD1 might be the D (6 bases). Germline V gives CDR1 LNHDA, CDR2 SQIVND (reference sequence). This CDR3 is 12 amino acids long. The germline V and J ends were trimmed by 6 bases and 15 bases, with 18 bases remaining between them. The CDR3 is CASSPRGNLPFF. The DNA for the CDR3 is TGTGCCAGTAGCCCAAGGGGGAACCTTCCGTTCTTC.

The chain recombines TRBV30 with TRBJ1-2; D might be TRBD1 (5 bases). Germline V gene data show CDR1 as GTSNPN and CDR2 as SVGIG (reference sequence). V was shortened by 1 base and J by 8 bases, with 20 bases between the two germline ends. This CDR3 spans 15 amino acids. CDR3 region: CAWSGTGIPLWGYTF. The CDR3 region has the DNA TGTGCCTGGAGTGGCACAGGTATACCTCTTTGGGGCTACACCTTC.

The chain joins TRBV5-5 to TRBJ2-7, with 8 nucleotides matching TRBD1. The germline gives CDR1 SGHKS, CDR2 YYEKEE (reference sequence). V was pared by 0 bases and J by 1 base, with 6 bases of the junction left unmatched. This CDR3 region has 16 residues. The CDR3 spells CASSLGPGQVSYEQYF. DNA of the CDR3: TGTGCCAGCAGCTTGGGGCCGGGACAGGTTTCCTACGAGCAGTACTTC.

Comment on this clone: Additional DNA sequences in this sample encode the identical CDR3. The chain has TRBV5-1 and TRBJ2-5; unclear D gene. V gave up 2 bases and J gave up 4 bases, with 9 bases separating them. Germline V CDR1 and CDR2: SGHRS, YFSETQ. The CDR3 is 13 residues long. CDR3 region: CASSLSPPETQYF. The CDR3 DNA follows: TGCGCCAGCAGCTTATCCCCGCCAGAGACCCAGTACTTC.